This TCR beta chain was observed in a study of brain T cells in children with intractable seizures. Study results and limitations: Pre- and post-surgery blood differed in depth, so pre-surgery absences may be undersampling. Only CDR3 sequence similarity suggested viral specificity, without known HCMV serostatus.

As concerns this clone: Its target is not known.

Assay used: immunoSEQ multiplex PCR; TCRdb lists only in-frame clones, some missing. Among about 340,000 clones listed, roughly 93% were seen once. Time point here: blood from clinic visit 5 months post-surgery; TSC patient then seizure free. Sequencing was limited to surgery cases with top T cell transcript signatures in brain tissue. Before surgery, patients took at least one anti-epileptic drug. This clonotype originated in a boy in the first two years of life with tuberous sclerosis and intractable seizures. Sequencing used peripheral blood, obtained around 5 months after surgery.

In nucleotides, the CDR3 is TGTGCCAGTAGTCTGAATCCCGGGGCCAACGTCCTGACTTTC. As protein: CASSLNPGANVLTF. The chain has TRBV19 and TRBJ2-6; D unclear. This CDR3 comprises 14 residues. The germline CDR1 and CDR2 sequences are LNHDA and SQIVND (reference sequence). Trimming cost V 5 bases and J 4 bases, with 9 bases left between them. Full variable domain (missing parts from reference TRBV19 and TRBJ2-6): DGGITQSPKYLFRKEGQNVTLSCEQNLNHDAMYWYRQDPGQGLRLIYYSQIVNDFQKGDIAEGYSVSREKKESFPLTVTSAQKNPTAFYLCASSLNPGANVLTFGAGSRLTVL.